This T cell receptor beta chain was captured by sequencing in a study of PD-1 blockade in mismatch repair-deficient tumors. The protocol was immunoSEQ multiplex PCR, while the TCRdb copy is restricted to in-frame clones and leaves out a portion. The sample yields over 75,000 clones, approximately 84% seen once. Study results and limitations: After pembrolizumab, tumor-resident clones rose rapidly, then generally contracted before radiologic responses.

V lost 3 bases, J lost 9 bases, and 7 bases stayed unmatched. The V gene's germline CDR1 is GTSNPN and CDR2 SVGIG (reference sequence). The CDR3 runs to 15 residues. Points on this clone: Its antigen is not identified.

The V gene is TRBV30, the J gene TRBJ2-1; 14 bases match TRBD2. The TCR comes from an adult with mismatch repair-deficient cancer. The sample consisted of peripheral blood, taken 12 weeks after starting pembrolizumab. CDR3 sequence: CAWSALGLAGGEQFF. CDR3 sequence (DNA): TGTGCCTGGAGCGCTCTAGGACTAGCGGGAGGTGAGCAGTTCTTC.